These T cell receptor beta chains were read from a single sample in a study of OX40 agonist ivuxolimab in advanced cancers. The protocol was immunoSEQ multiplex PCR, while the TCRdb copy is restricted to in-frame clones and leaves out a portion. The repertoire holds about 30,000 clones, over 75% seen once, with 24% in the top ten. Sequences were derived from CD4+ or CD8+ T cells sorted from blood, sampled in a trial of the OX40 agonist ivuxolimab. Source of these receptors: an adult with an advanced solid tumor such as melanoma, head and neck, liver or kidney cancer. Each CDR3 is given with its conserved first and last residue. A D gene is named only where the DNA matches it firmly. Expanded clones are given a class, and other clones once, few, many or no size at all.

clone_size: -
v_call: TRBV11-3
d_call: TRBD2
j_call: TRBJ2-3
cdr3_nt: TGTGCCAGCAGCGTAACTAGCGGCCCTCTCACAGATACGCAGTATTTT
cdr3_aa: CASSVTSGPLTDTQYF

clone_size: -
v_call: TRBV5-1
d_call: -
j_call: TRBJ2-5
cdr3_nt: TGCGCCAGCACGGTCCCTAGCGGCAGGGGGACCCAGTACTTC
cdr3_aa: CASTVPSGRGTQYF

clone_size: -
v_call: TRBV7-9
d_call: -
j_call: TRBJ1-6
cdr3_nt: TGTGCCAGCAGCTTAGCATACGGTCCACAGCTCCTCCACTTT
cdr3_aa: CASSLAYGPQLLHF

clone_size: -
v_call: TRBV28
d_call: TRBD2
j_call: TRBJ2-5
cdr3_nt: TGTGCCAGCAGTTTCCCGACTAGCGGAGAACAAGAGACCCAGTACTTC
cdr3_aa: CASSFPTSGEQETQYF

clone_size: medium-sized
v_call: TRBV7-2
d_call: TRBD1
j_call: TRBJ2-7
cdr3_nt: TGTGCCAGCAGCTTCGCACAGGGGTTAGACCTAAGGTACGAGCAGTACTTC
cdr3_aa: CASSFAQGLDLRYEQYF

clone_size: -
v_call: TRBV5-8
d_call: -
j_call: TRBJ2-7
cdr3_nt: TGTGCCAGCAGCTTCAGGGAAATCTACGAGCAGTACTTC
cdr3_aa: CASSFREIYEQYF

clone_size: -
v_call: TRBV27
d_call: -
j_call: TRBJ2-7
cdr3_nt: TGTGCCAGCAGTTTAAGCGTCCACTGGGAGCAGTACTTC
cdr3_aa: CASSLSVHWEQYF

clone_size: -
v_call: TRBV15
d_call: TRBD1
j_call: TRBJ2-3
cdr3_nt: TGTGCCACCAGCTATCGGGACAGGGTCGATACGCAGTATTTT
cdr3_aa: CATSYRDRVDTQYF

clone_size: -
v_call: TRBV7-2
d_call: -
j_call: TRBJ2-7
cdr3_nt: TGTGCCAGCAGCTTAGCTCCCGGTACTCAGGGGGAGCAGTACTTC
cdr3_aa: CASSLAPGTQGEQYF

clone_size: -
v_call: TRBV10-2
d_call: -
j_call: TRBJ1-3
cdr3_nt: TGCGCCAGCAGTGAAGCGGGTCCTGGAAACACCATATATTTT
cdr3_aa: CASSEAGPGNTIYF

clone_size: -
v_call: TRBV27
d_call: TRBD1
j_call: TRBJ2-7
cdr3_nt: TGTGCCAGCAGTGAAGGGACAGGGACCTACGAGCAGTACTTC
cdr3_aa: CASSEGTGTYEQYF

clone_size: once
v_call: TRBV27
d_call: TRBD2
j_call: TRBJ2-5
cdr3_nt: TGTGCTACTTCCGGTTCTGGACTAGCGGGGAAAGAGACCCAGTACTTC
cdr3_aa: CATSGSGLAGKETQYF

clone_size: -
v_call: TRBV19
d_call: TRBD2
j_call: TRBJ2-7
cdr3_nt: TGTGCCAGTAGTTCGGCCAGCGGGAGGACCTACGAGCAGTACTTC
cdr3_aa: CASSSASGRTYEQYF

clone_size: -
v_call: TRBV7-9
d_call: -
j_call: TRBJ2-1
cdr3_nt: TGTGCCAGCAGCTTCGCGGAGCAGTTCTTC
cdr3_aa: CASSFAEQFF

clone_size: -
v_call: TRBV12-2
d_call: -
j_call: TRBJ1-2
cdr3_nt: TGTGCAAGTCGCTTAGATTTTCCCGGGGCGAACTATGGCTACACCTTC
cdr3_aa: CASRLDFPGANYGYTF

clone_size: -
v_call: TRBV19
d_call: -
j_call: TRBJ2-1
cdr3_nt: TGTGCCAGTAGCCCTATCCGAGGGCCTGACAATGAGCAGTTCTTC
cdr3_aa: CASSPIRGPDNEQFF

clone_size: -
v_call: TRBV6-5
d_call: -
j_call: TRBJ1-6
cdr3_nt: TGTGCCAGCAGTTACGGGAGCTCCTATAATTCACCCCTCCACTTT
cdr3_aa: CASSYGSSYNSPLHF

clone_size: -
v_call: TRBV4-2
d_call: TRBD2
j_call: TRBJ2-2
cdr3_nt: TGTGCCAGCAGCCAAGATAGACTAGCGGGAGGTCCTGGGGAGCTGTTTTTT
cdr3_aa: CASSQDRLAGGPGELFF

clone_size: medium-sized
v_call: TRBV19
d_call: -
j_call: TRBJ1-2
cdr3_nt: TGTGCCAGTAGTCCAGGACTTGATGGCTACACCTTC
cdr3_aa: CASSPGLDGYTF

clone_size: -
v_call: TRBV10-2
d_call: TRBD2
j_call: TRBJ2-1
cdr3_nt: TGCGCCAGCATCGGACTAGCGGGAGGGAATGAGCAGTTCTTC
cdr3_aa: CASIGLAGGNEQFF

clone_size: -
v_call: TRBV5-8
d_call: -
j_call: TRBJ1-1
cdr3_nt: TGTGCCAGCAGCTTGGTTGGGGAGGGGACGAACACTGAAGCTTTCTTT
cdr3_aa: CASSLVGEGTNTEAFF

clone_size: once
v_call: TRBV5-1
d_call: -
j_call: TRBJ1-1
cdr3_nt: TGCGCCAGCAGCTCAGACATGAACACTGAAGCTTTCTTT
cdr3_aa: CASSSDMNTEAFF

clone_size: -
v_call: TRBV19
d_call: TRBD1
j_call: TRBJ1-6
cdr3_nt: TGTGCCAGTACCTGGGGCAGGGGGGATTATTCACCCCTCCACTTT
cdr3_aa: CASTWGRGDYSPLHF

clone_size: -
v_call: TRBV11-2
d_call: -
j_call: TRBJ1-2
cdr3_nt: TGTGCCAGCAGCGCCCTCTATGGCTACACCTTC
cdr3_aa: CASSALYGYTF

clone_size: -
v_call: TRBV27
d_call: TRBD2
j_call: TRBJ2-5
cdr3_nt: TGTGCCAGCAGTTTCCTTTCCGCTAGCGGGAGTTCGAGGGAGACCCAGTACTTC
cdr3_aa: CASSFLSASGSSRETQYF

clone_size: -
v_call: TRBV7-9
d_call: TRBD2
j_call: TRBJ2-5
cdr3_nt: TGTGCCAGCAGCCTTGGGACTAGCGGGATCCTACAGGTGGAGACCCAGTACTTC
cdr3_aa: CASSLGTSGILQVETQYF

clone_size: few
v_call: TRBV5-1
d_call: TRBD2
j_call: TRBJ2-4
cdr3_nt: TGCGCCAGCACCCCAACGGGTAGCGGGAGCAACATTCAGTACTTC
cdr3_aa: CASTPTGSGSNIQYF

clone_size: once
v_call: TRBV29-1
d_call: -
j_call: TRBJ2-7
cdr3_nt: TGCAGCGTTGACTCTAGCGATTCCTACAAGCAGTACTTC
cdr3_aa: CSVDSSDSYKQYF

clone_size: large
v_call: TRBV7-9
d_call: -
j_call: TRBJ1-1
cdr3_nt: TGTGCCAGCAGCTCCATCCAACCACCACTGAACACTGAAGCTTTCTTT
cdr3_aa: CASSSIQPPLNTEAFF

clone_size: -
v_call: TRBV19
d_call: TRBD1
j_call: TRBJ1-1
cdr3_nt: TGTGCCAGTAGTAAGAACAGGGGAAATGAAGCTTTCTTT
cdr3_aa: CASSKNRGNEAFF

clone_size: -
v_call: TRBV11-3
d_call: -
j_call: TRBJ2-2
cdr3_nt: TGTGCCAGCAGCTTAGATGGGGGACAAAGCTCGGGCGGGGAGCTGTTTTTT
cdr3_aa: CASSLDGGQSSGGELFF

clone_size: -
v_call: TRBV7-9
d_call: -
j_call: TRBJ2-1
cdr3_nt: TGTGCCAGCAGCCCCGGGGGTGAGCAGTTCTTC
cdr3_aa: CASSPGGEQFF

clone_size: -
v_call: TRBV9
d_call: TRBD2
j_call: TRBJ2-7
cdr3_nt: TGTGCCAGCAGCGTAGGGGGGTCGGGAGGAGGCCAGTTGGGGTACGAGCAGTACTTC
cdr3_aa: CASSVGGSGGGQLGYEQYF

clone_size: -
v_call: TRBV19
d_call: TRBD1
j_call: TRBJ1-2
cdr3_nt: TGTGCCAGTAGTATAGTCGCAGGGGGGAACTATGGCTACACCTTC
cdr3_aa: CASSIVAGGNYGYTF

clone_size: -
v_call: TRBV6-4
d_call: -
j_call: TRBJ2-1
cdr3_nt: TGTGCCAGCAGTGACCGGAGCAATGAGCAGTTCTTC
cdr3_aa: CASSDRSNEQFF

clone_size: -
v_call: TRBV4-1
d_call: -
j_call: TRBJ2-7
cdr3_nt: TGCGCCAGCAGGGCGGGGACAGACTACGAGCAGTACTTC
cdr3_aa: CASRAGTDYEQYF

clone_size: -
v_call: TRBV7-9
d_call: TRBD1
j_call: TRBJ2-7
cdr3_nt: TGTGCCAGCAGCCCAGGGGGCGGCTCCTACGAGCAGTACTTC
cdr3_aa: CASSPGGGSYEQYF

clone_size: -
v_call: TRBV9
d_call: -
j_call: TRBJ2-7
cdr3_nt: TGTGCCAGCAGCGTAGCGTCCCAACCCTACGAGCAGTACTTC
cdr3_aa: CASSVASQPYEQYF

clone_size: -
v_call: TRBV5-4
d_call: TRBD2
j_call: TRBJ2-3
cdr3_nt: TGTGCCAGCAGATTCGGGACTAGCGGAACCAATACGCAGTATTTT
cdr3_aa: CASRFGTSGTNTQYF

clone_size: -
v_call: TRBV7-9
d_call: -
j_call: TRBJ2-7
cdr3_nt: TGTGCCAGCAGCTGGGCACCCTACGAGCAGTACTTC
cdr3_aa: CASSWAPYEQYF

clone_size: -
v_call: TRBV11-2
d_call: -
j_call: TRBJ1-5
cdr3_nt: TGTGCCAGCAGCCCCGGGGCGAGCAATCAGCCCCAGCATTTT
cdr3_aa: CASSPGASNQPQHF

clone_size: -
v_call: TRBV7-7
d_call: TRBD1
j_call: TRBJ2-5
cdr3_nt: TGTGCCAGCAGTTGGACAGGGGGCTTAGAGACCCAGTACTTC
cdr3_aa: CASSWTGGLETQYF

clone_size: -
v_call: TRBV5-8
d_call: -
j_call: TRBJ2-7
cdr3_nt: TGTGCCAGCAGCTTTTCGTGGCAGGGGAGCTCCTACGAGCAGTACTTC
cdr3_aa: CASSFSWQGSSYEQYF

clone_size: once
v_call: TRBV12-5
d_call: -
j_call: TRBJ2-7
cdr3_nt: TGTGCTAGTGCCGTGGAGGGATACGAGCAGTACTTC
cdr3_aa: CASAVEGYEQYF

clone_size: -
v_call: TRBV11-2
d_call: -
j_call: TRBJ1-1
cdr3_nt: TGTGCCAGCAGCTTAAGTCTCCCCCGGGGGGCTGAGACTGAAGCTTTCTTT
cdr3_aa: CASSLSLPRGAETEAFF

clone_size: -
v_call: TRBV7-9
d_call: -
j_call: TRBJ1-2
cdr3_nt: TGTGCCAGCAGCCAACCTCGGGACGGCTATGGCTACACCTTC
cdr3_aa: CASSQPRDGYGYTF

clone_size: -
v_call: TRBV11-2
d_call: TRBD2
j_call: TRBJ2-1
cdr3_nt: TGTGCCAGCAGCTACGGACTAGCGGGGCTGAATGAGCAGTTCTTC
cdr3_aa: CASSYGLAGLNEQFF

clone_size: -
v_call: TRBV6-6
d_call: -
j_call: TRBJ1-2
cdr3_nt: TGTGCCAGCAGTTACCCCTACGAAACAGGTGCCTATGGCTACACCTTC
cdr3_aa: CASSYPYETGAYGYTF

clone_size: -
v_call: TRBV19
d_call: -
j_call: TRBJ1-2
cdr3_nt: TGTGCCAGTAGTCCCGGGACACTCTATGGCTACACCTTC
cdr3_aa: CASSPGTLYGYTF

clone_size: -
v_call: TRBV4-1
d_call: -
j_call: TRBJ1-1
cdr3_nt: TGCGCCAGCAGCCAAGATTTCGGCGGTGAAGCTTTCTTT
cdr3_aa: CASSQDFGGEAFF

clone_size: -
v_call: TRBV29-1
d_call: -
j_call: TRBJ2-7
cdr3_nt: TGCAGCGTTGGGACCGGGACCCAGGCCCTCTCCTACGAGCAGTACTTC
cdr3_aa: CSVGTGTQALSYEQYF

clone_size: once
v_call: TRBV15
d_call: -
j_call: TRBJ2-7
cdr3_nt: TGTGCCACCAGCGGGGTTAGCGGTAATGCCTACGAGCAGTACTTC
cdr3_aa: CATSGVSGNAYEQYF